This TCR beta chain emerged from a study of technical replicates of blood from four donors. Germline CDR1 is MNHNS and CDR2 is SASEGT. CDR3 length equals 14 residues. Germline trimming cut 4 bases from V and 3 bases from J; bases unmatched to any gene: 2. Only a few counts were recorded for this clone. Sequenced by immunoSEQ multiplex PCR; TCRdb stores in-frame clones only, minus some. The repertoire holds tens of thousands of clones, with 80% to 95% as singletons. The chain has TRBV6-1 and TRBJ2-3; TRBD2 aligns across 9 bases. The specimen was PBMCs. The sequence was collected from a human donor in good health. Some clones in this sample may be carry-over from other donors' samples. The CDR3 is CASSGGGATDTQYF. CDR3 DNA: TGTGCCAGCAGTGGCGGGGGGGCTACAGATACGCAGTATTTT.